Presented here are 6 T cell receptor beta chains from one specimen sequenced in a study of spatial heterogeneity in lung cancer. TCRdb called the 5' RACE reads again in MiXCR, with one record for every CDR3 protein. The sample lists approximately 140 distinct CDR3 sequences, roughly 65% occurring once. Stated time point: sample taken at primary tumor resection. These receptors' antigens are unknown. Broader study findings: Mutation tallies in tumors tracked expanded intratumoral alpha and beta TCR counts.

The sequencing used lung tumor tissue, collected at surgery. The source is a female donor with early-stage non-small cell lung cancer.

About this clonotype: This beta chain appears as a stray read in a library generated for alpha chains; its size is not informative. This chain connects TRBV6-2 or TRBV6-3 to TRBJ2-2; D is perhaps TRBD2 (5 bases). The germline CDR1 and CDR2 sequences are MNHEY and SVGEGT. Trimming took 7 bases from V and 1 from J, leaving 10 bases between them. The CDR3 totals 14 residues. CDR3 sequence reads: CASTRSGNTGELFF. In DNA, the CDR3 is TGTGCCAGCACCCGAAGCGGGAACACCGGGGAGCTGTTTTTT.

This clonotype was counted a few times. This beta chain slipped into a library made for alpha chains as a stray read, so its size is not meaningful. The chain carries TRBV10-3 and TRBJ2-5; D gene unclear. CDR1 is ENHRY, CDR2 SYGVKD, per germline. CDR3 length: 13 residues. Between the trimmed V and J ends, which lost 4 bases and 5 bases, there was a span of 11 bases. CDR3 nucleotide sequence: TGTGCCATCAGTGGCCTATATACGGAGACCCAGTACTTC. It codes for CAISGLYTETQYF.

There are a few counts of this clonotype. This beta chain appears as a stray read in a library generated for alpha chains; its size is not informative. The rearrangement links TRBV24-1 to TRBJ2-6; D unresolved. The CDR3 has 14 residues. Germline CDR1 is KGHDR and CDR2 is SFDVKD. Trimming stripped 7 bases from V and 0 bases from J, with 6 bases between. CDR3 nucleotide sequence: TGTGCCACCAGCGGGCTCTCTGGGGCCAACGTCCTGACTTTC. Translated, it gives CATSGLSGANVLTF.

A remark on this clonotype: With the library built for alpha chains, this beta chain is off target and its frequency is not meaningful. The J gene is TRBJ1-5, the V gene TRBV20-1, with a tentative D call TRBD1 (5 bases). Trimming pared 7 bases from V and 3 bases from J, leaving 19 bases between. Germline V gene sequence: CDR1 DFQATT, CDR2 SNEGSKA (reference sequence). The length of the CDR3 is 15 residues. CDR3 sequence: CSVGDSGIANQPQHF. In nucleotides, the CDR3 is TGCAGTGTAGGGGACTCAGGGATCGCCAATCAGCCCCAGCATTTT.

This clonotype showed up just a few times. The library was designed around alpha chains, so this beta chain is a stray read whose abundance carries little weight. The chain links TRBV5-1 to TRBJ2-3, with D unresolved. The CDR3 runs 14 residues. Per the germline V gene, CDR1 is SGHRS and CDR2 is YFSETQ. Trimming shortened V by 1 base and J by 4 bases, and 10 bases separated the two germline ends. CDR3 region: CASSLTTGSDTQYF. The CDR3 DNA reads as TGCGCCAGCAGCTTGACGACCGGATCAGATACGCAGTATTTT.

This clonotype showed up just once. Within a library made for alpha chains, this beta chain is off target, and its count is uninformative. The chain is built from TRBV29-1 and TRBJ2-7; D not resolved. CDR3 size: 14 residues. The V end was cut by 0 bases, the J end by 3 bases, with 12 bases between. Germline values: CDR1 SQVTM, CDR2 ANQGSEA. The CDR3 nucleotides are TGCAGCGTTGAAGATTTCAGCCTAGGCTACGAGCAGTACTTC. Amino acid sequence: CSVEDFSLGYEQYF.